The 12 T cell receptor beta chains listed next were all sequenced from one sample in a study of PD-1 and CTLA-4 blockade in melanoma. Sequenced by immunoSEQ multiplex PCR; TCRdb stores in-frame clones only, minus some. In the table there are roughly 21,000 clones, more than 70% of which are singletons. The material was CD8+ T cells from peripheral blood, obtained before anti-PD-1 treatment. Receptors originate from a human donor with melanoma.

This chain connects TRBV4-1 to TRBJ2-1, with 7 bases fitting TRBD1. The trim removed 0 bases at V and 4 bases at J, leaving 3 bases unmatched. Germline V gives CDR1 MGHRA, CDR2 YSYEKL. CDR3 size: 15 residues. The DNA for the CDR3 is TGCGCCAGCAGCCAAGATCAGGGACAGTACAATGAGCAGTTCTTC. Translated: CASSQDQGQYNEQFF.

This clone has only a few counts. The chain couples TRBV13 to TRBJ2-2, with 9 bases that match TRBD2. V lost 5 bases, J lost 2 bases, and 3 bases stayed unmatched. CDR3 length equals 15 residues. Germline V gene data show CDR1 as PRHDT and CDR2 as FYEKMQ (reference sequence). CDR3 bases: TGTGCCAGCAGCCTCGGGACTAGCAACACCGGGGAGCTGTTTTTT. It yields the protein CASSLGTSNTGELFF.

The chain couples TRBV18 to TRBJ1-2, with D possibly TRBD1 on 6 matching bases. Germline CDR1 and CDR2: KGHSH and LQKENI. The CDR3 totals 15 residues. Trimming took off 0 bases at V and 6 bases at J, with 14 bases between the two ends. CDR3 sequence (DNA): TGTGCCAGCTCACCACCCTACGGGGGGCTTGATGGCTACACCTTC. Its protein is CASSPPYGGLDGYTF.

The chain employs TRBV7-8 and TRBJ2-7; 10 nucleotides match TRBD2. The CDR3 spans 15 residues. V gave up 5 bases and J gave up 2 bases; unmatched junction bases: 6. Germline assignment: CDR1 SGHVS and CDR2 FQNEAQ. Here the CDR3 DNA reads TGTGCCAGCAGCGAAAATAGCGGGGGGACCTACGAGCAGTACTTC. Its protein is CASSENSGGTYEQYF.

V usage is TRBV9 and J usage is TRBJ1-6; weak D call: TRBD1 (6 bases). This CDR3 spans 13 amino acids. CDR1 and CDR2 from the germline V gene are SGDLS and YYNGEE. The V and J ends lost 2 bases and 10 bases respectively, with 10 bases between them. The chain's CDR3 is CASSVADRSPLHF. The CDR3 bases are TGTGCCAGCAGCGTTGCCGACAGGTCACCCCTCCACTTT. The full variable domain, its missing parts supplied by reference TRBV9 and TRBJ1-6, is DSGVTQTPKHLITATGQRVTLRCSPRSGDLSVYWYQQSLDQGLQFLIQYYNGEERAKGNILERFSAQQFPDLHSELNLSSLELGDSALYFCASSVADRSPLHFGNGTRLTVT.

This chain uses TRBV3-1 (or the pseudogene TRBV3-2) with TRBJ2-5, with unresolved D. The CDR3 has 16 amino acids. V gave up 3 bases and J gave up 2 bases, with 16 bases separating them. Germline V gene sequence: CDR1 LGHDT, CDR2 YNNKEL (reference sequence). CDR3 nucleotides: TGTGCCAGCAGCCACTTTCAAGGCTCAGCACAAGAGACCCAGTACTTC. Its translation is CASSHFQGSAQETQYF.

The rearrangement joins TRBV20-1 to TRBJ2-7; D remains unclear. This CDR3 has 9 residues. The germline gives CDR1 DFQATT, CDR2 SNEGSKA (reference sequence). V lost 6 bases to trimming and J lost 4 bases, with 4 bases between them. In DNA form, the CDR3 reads TGCAGTGCAGGTTACGAGCAGTACTTC. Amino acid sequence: CSAGYEQYF.

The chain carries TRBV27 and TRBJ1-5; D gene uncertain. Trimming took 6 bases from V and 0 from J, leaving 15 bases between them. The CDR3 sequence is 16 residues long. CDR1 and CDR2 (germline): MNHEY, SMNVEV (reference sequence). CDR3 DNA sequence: TGTGCCAGCAGCCGATGGGGTGGAGATAGCAATCAGCCCCAGCATTTT. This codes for CASSRWGGDSNQPQHF.

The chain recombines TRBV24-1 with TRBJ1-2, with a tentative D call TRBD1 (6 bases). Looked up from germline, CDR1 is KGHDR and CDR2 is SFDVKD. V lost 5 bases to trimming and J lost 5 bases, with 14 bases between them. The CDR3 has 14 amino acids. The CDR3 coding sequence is TGTGCCACCAGTGCCTCTCGGGGGCCATATGGCTACACCTTC. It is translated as CATSASRGPYGYTF.

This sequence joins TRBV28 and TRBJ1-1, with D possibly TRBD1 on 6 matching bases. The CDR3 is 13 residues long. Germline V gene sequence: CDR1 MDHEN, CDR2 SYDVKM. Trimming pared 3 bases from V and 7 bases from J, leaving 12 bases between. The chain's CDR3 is CASSLPGGIEAFF. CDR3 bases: TGTGCCAGCAGTTTGCCGGGGGGCATTGAAGCTTTCTTT.

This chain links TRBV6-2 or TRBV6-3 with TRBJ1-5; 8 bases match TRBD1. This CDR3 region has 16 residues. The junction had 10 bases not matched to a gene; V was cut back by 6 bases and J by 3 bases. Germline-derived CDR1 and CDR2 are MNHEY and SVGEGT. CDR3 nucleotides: TGTGCCAGCAGCCCCAGGGGGCCCGGTAACAATCAGCCCCAGCATTTT. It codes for CASSPRGPGNNQPQHF.

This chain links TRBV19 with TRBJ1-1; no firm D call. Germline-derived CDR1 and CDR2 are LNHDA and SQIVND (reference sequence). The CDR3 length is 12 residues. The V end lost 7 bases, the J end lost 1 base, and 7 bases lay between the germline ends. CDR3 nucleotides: TGTGCCAGTAAAGAGGGGAACACTGAAGCTTTCTTT. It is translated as CASKEGNTEAFF.